The present T cell receptor (beta chain) was sequenced within a study of T cell changes during pregnancy in multiple sclerosis. Libraries were prepared by immunoSEQ multiplex PCR; TCRdb keeps only in-frame clonotypes and omits some of them. This table has 30,000 to 45,000 clones, over 75% appearing once. This clone appeared a single time. This specimen was CD8+ T cells from peripheral blood mononuclear cells, taken in the third trimester of pregnancy. This TCR came from a female donor with multiple sclerosis, enrolled in a pregnancy study.

The CDR3 coding sequence is TGTGCTAGTGGTTCCACGGGACAGTACTACGAGCAGTACTTC. Translating gives CASGSTGQYYEQYF. The rearrangement joins TRBV12-5 to TRBJ2-7; 7 bases match TRBD1. Trimming removed 4 bases from V and 3 bases from J; junction bases left unmatched: 6. This CDR3 region has 14 residues. Germline assignment: CDR1 LGHNT and CDR2 FRNRAP. The full variable domain, completed using reference TRBV12-5 and TRBJ2-7, is DARVTQTPRHKVTEMGQEVTMRCQPILGHNTVFWYRQTMMQGLELLAYFRNRAPLDDSGMPKDRFSAEMPDATLATLKIQPSEPRDSAVYFCASGSTGQYYEQYFGPGTRLTVT.